This entry describes one T cell receptor (beta chain). Its binding antigen is unknown. No much larger clone is present one base from it, and per-base qualities are unavailable. These data come from a study of cytomegalovirus exposure and HLA in healthy donors (dated 2017 in TCRdb). Regarding the research as a whole: According to an earlier analysis of several hundred of the donors, about 179 million T cells yielded over 100 million unique TCR beta sequences and about 300 Gb of sequence data. About 280 gigabases of sequencing data and 80 million or so unique TCR sequences were included in an early release covering several hundred HLA-typed donors. Of the roughly 400 genotyped donors, roughly 85% fell in the genetic ancestry cluster associated with self-reported Caucasian donors. The study aimed to test whether signatures of past pathogen exposure could be identified by cataloging public T cell receptors. Using immunosequencing, the study profiled T cell repertoires from around 670 subjects and related those repertoires to cytomegalovirus serostatus. Along with the 666-subject first cohort, a separate validation cohort of around 110 different subjects was used. To predict cytomegalovirus infection status, the study combined high-throughput TCR immunosequencing, statistical association of individual TCRs with disease status, and machine learning. In a later analysis, previously published TCR beta repertoires from more than 500 donors were re-analyzed and high-resolution HLA genotyping was added so that TCR occurrence patterns could be studied. The later analysis used no new phenotypic data to find candidate immune exposures, relying instead on TCR beta sequences and their occurrence across donors. In an earlier analysis of 587 of the donors, high-throughput TCR beta sequencing was used to judge whether each TCR beta V gene segment behaved as functional or pseudogenic. Alongside the repertoire data, information on donor age, sex, ethnicity and CMV serostatus was compiled. Genome-wide SNP genotypes for about 65% of the 666 donors were used in a later genetic analysis, which treated that subset as a discovery cohort. Every repertoire in the discovery cohort had been generated on one and the same sequencing platform. HLA typing included class I and class II loci at four-digit resolution. The number of donors typed differed by locus, with 629-630 for A, B, C, DRB1 and DQB1, around 560 for DQA1, 600 to 610 for DPA1, and roughly 450 for DPB1. Because of strong linkage in the cohort, roughly five DR-DQ haplotypes were treated as single units for association and clustering. Among 300 to 500 genotyped donors of the cohort, an average of roughly 230,000 unique TCR beta nucleotide sequences was sequenced per donor, of which 15% to 20% were non-productive. What the research found in general, with its limitations: The classifier was reported to diagnose cytomegalovirus status with high specificity and sensitivity in both the original cohort and the validation cohort. A cluster of highly shared sequence variants was judged likely to be a technical artifact of the sequencing pipeline. The study listed 150 to 200 TCR beta chains as associated with cytomegalovirus. In a later analysis, about 17,000 TCR beta sequences were associated with specific HLA alleles at a false discovery rate of 0.05. In a later genetic analysis, fewer N-insertions in productive TCRs were reported among donors in an Asian-associated ancestry cluster than the 666-donor mean. For the cohort, immune exposure information was limited to CMV serostatus. The authors suggested that the approach could potentially be extended to other disease states and immunological phenotypes. Correlated functional status among segregating V segments might reflect linkage disequilibrium, but an unknown experimental factor could not be ruled out. According to a later analysis, most CMV-associated TCR beta chains appeared to be HLA-restricted, and the HLA associations seemed to be driven largely by CMV exposure. Strong co-occurrence of HLA alleles, especially DR and DQ, made assigning TCR associations to individual alleles difficult. Some IMGT-functional V segments, including TRBV6-2 and TRBV6-3, could not be distinguished by the 87-base-pair reads and were therefore excluded. In vitro tests confirmed that a few of the cytomegalovirus-associated TCR beta chains recognize cytomegalovirus antigens. In an earlier analysis of more than 500 of the donors, most TCR beta V segments appeared in productive rearrangements about 90% or about 30% of the time, broadly matching IMGT annotations. A further reported finding was that TCR beta sequences accurately predicted the HLA-A and HLA-B alleles for most subjects in the first cohort. Because HLA typing was unavailable for some donors at each locus, only the typed subset was used in association tests. The earlier analysis of 587 of the donors excluded some 15 rarely observed V segments, including chromosome 9 orphons, because counts were too low. In a later analysis, HLA-associated TCR beta chains were found to be more clonally expanded and to have lower generation probabilities than equally common non-associated chains. According to a later analysis, TCR association rates differed among HLA loci, with DRB1 alleles showing the most associated TCRs and HLA-C alleles showing the fewest. V-gene and J-gene trimming of TCR beta chains was associated with a missense DCLRE1C variant in a later genetic analysis, and the association was replicated in an independent cohort. Presence/absence analyses assumed roughly uniform sequencing depth across donors, an assumption that may not hold. According to a later analysis, parvovirus B19, influenza, CMV and Epstein-Barr virus appeared linked to several top co-occurrence clusters. In this cohort, only TCR beta chains were sequenced, and detectable features were limited by the absence of alpha or paired-chain data. Most TCR sequences were seen in very few donors, while some public TCRs were found in many individuals.

Measured from the cysteine to the phenylalanine, the CDR3 is 13 residues long. CDR3 DNA only is kept here, 39 bases in frame from base 1. V was cut back by 0 bases and J by 7 bases, leaving a gap of 7 bases between them. CDR1 and CDR2 are read off the germline V gene as SGDLS and YYNGEE. The cohort comprised some 730 healthy bone marrow donors. At the time of sampling, all cohort members were nominally healthy, though unrecorded immune exposures were likely present. The donor was CMV seronegative and was included in the group of a few hundred seronegative cohort members. A peripheral blood sample was provided by each donor, and peripheral blood mononuclear cells were used for TCR beta sequencing. Genomic DNA was extracted from the blood cell samples with the Qiagen DNeasy Blood Extraction Kit. The library came from the immunoSEQ multiplex PCR assay. For the multiplex PCR, a mixture combining 60 forward primers for TCR Vbeta segments and 13 reverse primers for TCR Jbeta segments was used. The CDR3 region of rearranged TCR beta genes was amplified from genomic DNA with a multiplex PCR assay. On the Illumina HiSeq System, the amplified TCR beta libraries were sequenced as 87-base-pair reads. The original methods were these. A later analysis counted about 82 million unique TCR beta chains across the roughly 700 repertoires, and roughly 9.9 million of these chains were shared by at least two donors. To remove PCR and sequencing errors, raw reads were error-corrected and collapsed into unique sequences using a nearest-neighbor algorithm that merged closely related sequences. To assign V, D and J gene segments, CDR3 sequences were aligned to IMGT reference sequences. For a sequence to be retained, a match of at least six nucleotides was required to both a V gene segment and a J gene segment. A rearrangement counted as productive if the CDR3 had no stop codons and remained in frame with V and J, and every other rearrangement counted as non-productive. CDR3 was defined according to IMGT convention as the region running from the second conserved V-encoded cysteine to the conserved J-encoded phenylalanine. Sequences without an unambiguous match to a single V gene segment were excluded from the earlier analysis of about 630 of the donors. An earlier analysis of roughly 590 of the donors called V segments functional above 56.7% productive rearrangements and segregating when the between-donor standard deviation exceeded 5%. A statistical classification framework was developed to diagnose cytomegalovirus status using the catalog of TCR beta chain sequences. V and J gene assignment, in a later analysis, came from comparing TCR nucleotide sequences with IMGT/GENE-DB human TR gene sequences. A later analysis assigned CDR3 sequences and most-parsimonious VDJ recombination scenarios with the TCRdist pipeline. In a later analysis, every TCR beta chain was defined by the combination of its CDR3 amino acid sequence and its V-gene family, and reads without a unique V-gene family were dropped. A later analysis removed 550 to 650 highly shared, low-generation-probability nucleotide sequences to deal with suspected cross-contamination and a sequencing artifact. For each public chain, a later analysis derived a clonal expansion index from normalized ranks of inferred template counts within each repertoire. Generation probabilities in a later analysis came from a VDJ recombination model fitted to out-of-frame rearrangements, and those results were checked against IGoR. In a later analysis, TCR-TCR, TCR-HLA and TCR-CMV co-occurrence was scored with hypergeometric tests, and a repertoire-size bias correction was applied to TCR pairs. False discovery rates were estimated in a later analysis by permuting HLA or CMV assignments 20 times. A later analysis grouped co-occurring TCRs with DBSCAN, adding TCRdist sequence similarity when clustering within HLA-allele-positive subsets. Repertoires with fewer than 30,000 or more than 120,000 public chains were left out of co-occurrence clustering, as were about 5 repertoires with anomalous nucleotide sharing. Imported from immuneACCESS, the table was reduced by TCRdb to in-frame sequences with V and J called. These copies leave out some clones; in studies compared against another copy, an unresolved V gene accounts for under half, and the cause of the remainder is not known. The V and J calls and the clone size are those of that table, but D and trimming were determined from the DNA. The sample includes 280,000 or so clones, with around nine tenths observed a single time. The leading ten clones occupy 2% to 3% of the sample.

The rearranged chain carries TRBV9 and TRBJ2-2; TRBD2 is possibly the D segment (5 matching bases). The origin of this receptor is a woman between 18 and 29 years old in good health and CMV-seronegative. The sequencing input was PBMCs. The DNA is as follows: TGTGCCAGCAGCGTAGCCGGGATCGGGGAGCTGTTTTTT. It specifies CASSVAGIGELFF.